This TCR beta chain emerged from a study of shared clonotypes between healthy human individuals. Study findings and constraints: Clonotype sharing across a few donors was observed for roughly 5% of naive CD4 clonotypes. Despite large depth, sorted-subset datasets appeared incompletely sequenced.

As for this clone: Its specificity is unknown.

The assay was immunoSEQ multiplex PCR, and TCRdb's table has in-frame clones only and misses some. The table includes about 2 million clones, about 95% detected once. Positively selected for CCR7, the CD45RO-negative cells used as naive CD8 cells excluded terminally differentiated effector memory CD45RA+ cells. The study drew all its donors from Caucasian adults living in Nashville, Tennessee. Germline CDR1 is LNHDA and CDR2 is SQIVND (reference sequence). This CDR3 region has 19 residues. With V trimmed by 5 bases and J by 2 bases, 13 bases remained unmatched. This sequence originates from a man in his late teens or twenties in good health. The specimen was naive CD8+ T cells sorted from blood. The rearrangement joins TRBV19 to TRBJ2-5; TRBD2 aligns across 14 bases. CDR3 region: CASSPTVPGLAGVQETQYF. CDR3 bases: TGTGCCAGTAGTCCTACAGTACCGGGACTAGCGGGAGTACAAGAGACCCAGTACTTC.